Listed below are T cell receptor beta chains from one sample, sequenced in a study of radiotherapy plus CTLA-4 blockade in lung cancer. The protocol was immunoSEQ multiplex PCR, while the TCRdb copy is restricted to in-frame clones and leaves out a portion. This table holds some 60,000 clones, roughly four fifths found once. This specimen consisted of peripheral blood, obtained from a patient treated with radiotherapy plus ipilimumab. These receptors all come from a human donor with non-small cell lung cancer who had a complete response to radiotherapy plus ipilimumab. The CDR3 runs from the conserved cysteine through the conserved F or W. D genes are given only for firm matches. Clone size is shown for a subset of rows, as once, few, many or a class of expanded clone.

D gene: TRBD1; clone size: few; J gene: TRBJ2-7; V gene: TRBV6-5; CDR3 DNA: TGTGCCAGTGCATCGGGGGGACAGGGGCTACACGAGCAGTACTTC; CDR3 protein: CASASGGQGLHEQYF
D gene: TRBD1; clone size: NA; J gene: TRBJ2-2; V gene: TRBV28; CDR3 DNA: TGTGCCAGCAGGACCGACAGGGGCGCACGTACCGGGGAGCTGTTTTTT; CDR3 protein: CASRTDRGARTGELFF
D gene: NA; clone size: few; J gene: TRBJ1-5; V gene: TRBV27; CDR3 DNA: TGTGCCAGCGGTTCCAACCTCGGGGGATATAGCAATCAGCCCCAGCATTTT; CDR3 protein: CASGSNLGGYSNQPQHF
D gene: TRBD1; clone size: once; J gene: TRBJ1-3; V gene: TRBV7-3; CDR3 DNA: TGTGCCAGCAGCCCGACAGGGGGTACTTCTGGAAACACCATATATTTT; CDR3 protein: CASSPTGGTSGNTIYF
D gene: NA; clone size: NA; J gene: TRBJ2-3; V gene: TRBV25-1; CDR3 DNA: TGTGCCAGCAGTATTGGCGGGAATAAAGATACGCAGTATTTT; CDR3 protein: CASSIGGNKDTQYF
D gene: TRBD1; clone size: NA; J gene: TRBJ2-5; V gene: TRBV9; CDR3 DNA: TGTGCCAGCAGCGGACAGGGAAACAGCCAAGAGACCCAGTACTTC; CDR3 protein: CASSGQGNSQETQYF
D gene: TRBD2; clone size: NA; J gene: TRBJ2-2; V gene: TRBV4-2; CDR3 DNA: TGTGCCAGCAGCCAAGCTAGCGGGCGGGAAACCGGGGAGCTGTTTTTT; CDR3 protein: CASSQASGRETGELFF
D gene: TRBD1; clone size: NA; J gene: TRBJ2-3; V gene: TRBV5-1; CDR3 DNA: TGCGCCAGCAGCCCGAGAGGTCGACAGGGGATAGATACGCAGTATTTT; CDR3 protein: CASSPRGRQGIDTQYF
D gene: NA; clone size: NA; J gene: TRBJ1-2; V gene: TRBV27; CDR3 DNA: TGTGCCAGCAGTTTACTGGGACAAGGATACTATGGCTACACCTTC; CDR3 protein: CASSLLGQGYYGYTF
D gene: NA; clone size: NA; J gene: TRBJ1-2; V gene: TRBV5-6; CDR3 DNA: TGTGCCAGCAGCAGCGGACTCCTCCCGACTTTTGGCTACACCTTC; CDR3 protein: CASSSGLLPTFGYTF